The following is a T cell receptor (beta chain) sequence with its context. Antigen specificity is unknown. Looked up from germline, CDR1 is SGHVS and CDR2 is FNYEAQ. Trimming stripped 4 bases from V and 7 bases from J, with 14 bases between. CDR3 length: 14 amino acids. The data stem from a study of cytomegalovirus exposure and HLA in healthy donors. Points from the study as a whole: Accurate prediction of HLA-A and HLA-B alleles (for most subjects) was reportedly achieved from TCR beta sequences. Donor immune exposure was known only as CMV serostatus.

The PCR made use of 60 Vbeta and 13 Jbeta primers. TCRdb's table, derived via immunoSEQ multiplex PCR, lists solely in-frame clones and lacks some. The sample consists of 150,000 to 200,000 clones, approximately 80% of them appearing once. The sequence derives from a woman younger than 35 in good health and CMV-seropositive. Sample: PBMCs. The V call is TRBV7-6, the J call TRBJ1-5; possibly TRBD1 for D (6 bases). CDR3 amino acids: CASSSGSQGQPQHF. CDR3 in DNA: TGTGCCAGCAGCTCAGGGAGTCAGGGGCAGCCCCAGCATTTT.